This is a list of T cell receptor beta chains from one sample in a study of shared clonotypes between healthy human individuals. Clones were sequenced by immunoSEQ multiplex PCR, and TCRdb holds only the in-frame ones, with some missing. The data hold fewer than 850,000 clones, with 90% observed a single time. The sequencing input was memory CD8+ T cells from PBMCs. These receptors all come from a man aged 18 to 30 in good health. Some clones in this sample may be carry-over from other donors' samples. Each CDR3 is given with its conserved first and last residue. Fields, in order: clone size, V gene, J gene, D gene, CDR3 protein, CDR3 DNA. D genes are given only for firm matches. Clone size is shown for a subset of rows, as once, few, many or a class of expanded clone.

once	TRBV25-1	TRBJ1-2	NA	CASVDRSNYGYTF	TGTGCCAGCGTTGACAGGTCTAACTATGGCTACACCTTC
NA	TRBV13	TRBJ2-1	NA	CASSRGTYNEQFF	TGTGCCAGCAGTAGGGGAACCTACAATGAGCAGTTCTTC
NA	TRBV7-8	TRBJ2-7	TRBD1	CAILSWDRGNEQYF	TGTGCCATCCTGTCCTGGGACAGGGGAAACGAGCAGTACTTC
many	TRBV9	TRBJ1-1	TRBD1	CASSVGTGGFTEAFF	TGTGCCAGCAGCGTAGGGACAGGGGGCTTCACTGAAGCTTTCTTT
few	TRBV11-2	TRBJ1-1	NA	CASSLAGLGSTEAFF	TGTGCCAGCAGCTTAGCAGGGCTGGGCTCGACTGAAGCTTTCTTT
NA	TRBV28	TRBJ1-1	NA	CASSPAENTEAFF	TGTGCCAGCAGTCCCGCTGAGAACACTGAAGCTTTCTTT
NA	TRBV5-6	TRBJ2-1	NA	CASSFQGAVRLFF	TGTGCCAGCAGCTTTCAGGGAGCGGTTAGGCTGTTCTTC
NA	TRBV7-6	TRBJ1-5	NA	CASSLLQGLYQPQHF	TGTGCCAGCAGCTTACTTCAGGGGCTTTATCAGCCCCAGCATTTT
NA	TRBV7-9	TRBJ2-7	TRBD2	CASSWKRGGSSYEQYF	TGTGCCAGCAGCTGGAAAAGGGGCGGGAGCTCCTACGAGCAGTACTTC
NA	TRBV7-8	TRBJ1-4	TRBD1	CASSSHRGSEKLFF	TGTGCCAGCAGCTCCCACAGGGGTAGTGAAAAACTGTTTTTT
once	TRBV4-3	TRBJ2-5	TRBD2	CASSRVWRGDQETQYF	TGCGCCAGCAGCCGCGTGTGGCGGGGGGACCAAGAGACCCAGTACTTC
NA	TRBV4-2	TRBJ2-1	TRBD2	CASSQRTSPEQFF	TGTGCCAGCAGCCAAAGGACTAGTCCAGAGCAGTTCTTC
NA	TRBV4-1	TRBJ1-5	NA	CASSQSRGTQPQHF	TGCGCCAGCAGCCAATCCAGGGGCACCCAGCCCCAGCATTTT
NA	TRBV27	TRBJ1-1	NA	CASSYGANTEAFF	TGTGCCAGCAGTTATGGGGCGAACACTGAAGCTTTCTTT
NA	TRBV7-6	TRBJ2-1	TRBD1	CASATGDGGNEQFF	TGTGCCAGCGCCACAGGGGACGGTGGCAATGAGCAGTTCTTC
NA	TRBV10-3	TRBJ2-7	TRBD1	CAISDLHGQEKYEQYF	TGTGCCATCAGTGACCTCCATGGACAGGAAAAGTACGAGCAGTACTTC
NA	TRBV2	TRBJ1-1	NA	CASSPVWGMDTEAFF	TGTGCCAGCAGTCCCGTGTGGGGTATGGACACTGAAGCTTTCTTT
NA	TRBV7-2	TRBJ1-2	NA	CASSPGMDLGYGYTF	TGTGCCAGCAGCCCAGGGATGGACCTGGGCTATGGCTACACCTTC
NA	TRBV28	TRBJ2-1	TRBD2	CASSPRGRAYLDEQFF	TGTGCCAGCAGCCCTCGGGGGAGGGCCTATCTCGATGAGCAGTTCTTC
NA	TRBV10-3	TRBJ2-7	TRBD2	CAISSGGAYEQYF	TGTGCCATCAGTAGCGGGGGGGCCTACGAGCAGTACTTC
NA	TRBV7-9	TRBJ2-7	NA	CASSLGQESSTLRYEQYF	TGTGCCAGCAGCTTAGGGCAGGAAAGCTCAACGCTTAGGTACGAGCAGTACTTC
once	TRBV28	TRBJ1-6	NA	CASSSWRIANSPLHF	TGTGCCAGCAGCTCGTGGCGAATTGCTAATTCACCCCTCCACTTT
NA	TRBV7-9	TRBJ2-7	NA	CASSFASSYEQYF	TGTGCCAGCAGCTTCGCTAGCAGCTACGAGCAGTACTTC
NA	TRBV5-1	TRBJ1-4	NA	CASSWGEATNEKLFF	TGCGCCAGCAGCTGGGGGGAAGCAACTAATGAAAAACTGTTTTTT
NA	TRBV6-5	TRBJ2-1	NA	CASRGSSYNEQFF	TGTGCCTCCCGGGGGAGCTCCTACAATGAGCAGTTCTTC
NA	TRBV6-5	TRBJ2-7	NA	CASSYSIGLRSYEQYF	TGTGCCAGCAGTTACTCTATCGGCCTCCGCTCCTACGAGCAGTACTTC
few	TRBV6-1	TRBJ1-4	TRBD1	CASSEAGGQGAEKLFF	TGTGCCAGCAGTGAAGCGGGGGGACAGGGGGCTGAAAAACTGTTTTTT
NA	TRBV4-1	TRBJ1-5	NA	CASSHSLGQSNQPQHF	TGCGCCAGCAGCCATTCACTGGGGCAGTCAAATCAGCCCCAGCATTTT
NA	TRBV5-5	TRBJ1-1	NA	CASSLWAWGNTEAFF	TGTGCCAGCAGCTTGTGGGCCTGGGGGAACACTGAAGCTTTCTTT
NA	TRBV7-9	TRBJ2-1	TRBD2	CASSLALAGLMGNEQFF	TGTGCCAGCAGCTTAGCCCTAGCGGGGCTAATGGGGAATGAGCAGTTCTTC
NA	TRBV5-5	TRBJ2-7	NA	CASSLGALGQPSYEQYF	TGTGCCAGCAGCTTGGGGGCCCTAGGACAGCCTTCCTACGAGCAGTACTTC
once	TRBV28	TRBJ2-7	NA	CASSFGTSVGEQYF	TGTGCCAGCAGTTTTGGGACATCCGTAGGCGAGCAGTACTTC
NA	TRBV6-5	TRBJ2-1	TRBD1	CASSSGTGDHNEQFF	TGTGCCAGCAGTTCCGGGACAGGGGACCACAATGAGCAGTTCTTC
NA	TRBV27	TRBJ1-5	NA	CASSLGSHSNQPQHF	TGTGCCAGCAGTTTAGGCAGCCACAGCAATCAGCCCCAGCATTTT
NA	TRBV13	TRBJ2-2	TRBD2	CASSLVLPSGGDTGELFF	TGTGCCAGCAGCTTAGTCCTCCCTAGCGGGGGAGACACCGGGGAGCTGTTTTTT
NA	TRBV13	TRBJ2-3	TRBD1	CASSLGTGGESTDTQYF	TGTGCCAGCAGCTTAGGGACAGGGGGGGAATCCACAGATACGCAGTATTTT
NA	TRBV11-2	TRBJ2-7	NA	CASSLLLTHPTTYEQYF	TGTGCCAGCAGCTTACTATTAACACATCCAACTACATACGAGCAGTACTTC
once	TRBV4-3	TRBJ2-1	NA	CASSPPGLSSYNEQFF	TGCGCCAGCAGCCCCCCCGGACTGAGCTCCTACAATGAGCAGTTCTTC
NA	TRBV7-3	TRBJ1-3	NA	CASSLEVIVRTPNTIYF	TGTGCCAGCAGCTTAGAGGTGATCGTTAGAACCCCAAACACCATATATTTT
NA	TRBV19	TRBJ1-1	NA	CASSIGGGGTTEAFF	TGTGCCAGTAGTATAGGGGGTGGAGGGACAACTGAAGCTTTCTTT
once	TRBV6-6	TRBJ2-7	NA	CASTTAAPFYEQYF	TGTGCCAGCACCACGGCGGCCCCATTCTACGAGCAGTACTTC
NA	TRBV11-2	TRBJ2-1	NA	CASSHGRRETEQFF	TGTGCCAGCAGCCATGGGCGCAGGGAAACTGAGCAGTTCTTC
once	TRBV6-6	TRBJ2-2	NA	CASSTGPTNTGELFF	TGTGCCAGCAGTACAGGACCAACGAACACCGGGGAGCTGTTTTTT
few	TRBV7-9	TRBJ1-1	NA	CASSRRGWGAFF	TGTGCCAGCAGTAGGAGGGGATGGGGAGCTTTCTTT
once	TRBV29-1	TRBJ2-2	TRBD1	CSVEGQANTGELFF	TGCAGCGTGGAGGGACAGGCAAACACCGGGGAGCTGTTTTTT
NA	TRBV19	TRBJ1-1	NA	CASSTDPVGTEAFF	TGTGCCAGTAGCACCGATCCTGTGGGCACTGAAGCTTTCTTT
NA	TRBV7-2	TRBJ1-5	NA	CASSLYPEGNNQPQHF	TGTGCCAGCAGCTTATATCCGGAGGGGAACAATCAGCCCCAGCATTTT
NA	TRBV7-9	TRBJ2-1	NA	CASNTESSYNEQFF	TGTGCCAGCAATACGGAGAGCTCCTACAATGAGCAGTTCTTC
NA	TRBV28	TRBJ2-3	NA	CASSLEGHTQYF	TGTGCCAGCAGTTTAGAGGGCCATACGCAGTATTTT